The 15 T cell receptor beta chains presented below share a single source sample, sequenced in a study of T cell responses to AZD1222 COVID-19 vaccine. Sequenced by immunoSEQ multiplex PCR; TCRdb stores in-frame clones only, minus some. The sample holds approximately 110,000 clones; about 88% are singletons and the top ten take 4% to 4.5%. The sample consisted of peripheral blood, taken on day 0 of AZD1222 vaccination. These receptors all stem from an adult in good health.

This clone was seen more than once but under ten times. V usage is TRBV13 and J usage is TRBJ2-7; 8 nucleotides match TRBD2. Trimming at V came to 7 bases and at J to 5 bases, leaving 10 bases not matched to a gene. The germline V gene encodes CDR1 PRHDT and CDR2 FYEKMQ (reference sequence). The CDR3 is 14 residues long. The CDR3 sequence is CASKKAGGAHEQYF. For the CDR3, the DNA is TGTGCCAGCAAAAAAGCCGGGGGGGCGCACGAGCAGTACTTC.

This clone appeared a few times. This chain links TRBV6-1 with TRBJ1-1; D is possibly TRBD1 (6 bases). Between the trimmed V and J ends, which lost 3 bases and 1 base, there was a span of 9 bases. CDR1 and CDR2 from the germline V gene are MNHNS and SASEGT. CDR3 length equals 14 residues. This chain's CDR3 is CASSDLDRNTEAFF. CDR3 sequence (DNA): TGTGCCAGCAGTGACCTGGACAGGAACACTGAAGCTTTCTTT.

The chain couples TRBV4-3 to TRBJ1-2, with TRBD1 identical over 10 bases. Germline CDR1 and CDR2: LGHNA and YSLEER. The ends lost 4 bases at V and 4 bases at J; junction bases unmatched: 15. The length of the CDR3 is 18 residues. The CDR3, as DNA: TGCGCCAGCAGCCTATATACTTGGACAGGGGGAGACCCCTATGGCTACACCTTC. Its protein product is CASSLYTWTGGDPYGYTF.

The chain has TRBV7-6 and TRBJ2-3; TRBD2 matches 7 bases. This CDR3 is 13 amino acids long. Looked up from germline, CDR1 is SGHVS and CDR2 is FNYEAQ. V was clipped by 5 bases and J by 9 bases; unmatched bases: 8. The CDR3 region is CASSGGEQLTQYF. In nucleotides, the CDR3 is TGTGCCAGCAGCGGGGGGGAGCAGTTGACGCAGTATTTT. The entire variable domain, with the rest obtained from reference TRBV7-6 and TRBJ2-3, is as follows: GAGVSQSPRYKVTKRGQDVALRCDPISGHVSLYWYRQALGQGPEFLTYFNYEAQQDKSGLPNDRFSAERPEGSISTLTIQRTEQRDSAMYRCASSGGEQLTQYFGPGTRLTVL.

This clone was detected only a few times. V and J are TRBV27 and TRBJ1-4; the D is unclear. V shed 5 bases and J shed 7 bases, with 8 bases lying between them. The CDR3 runs 12 residues. Germline CDR1 MNHEY, CDR2 SMNVEV (reference sequence). In DNA form, the CDR3 reads TGTGCCAGCAGTGTACGTGGTGAAAAACTGTTTTTT. Its translation: CASSVRGEKLFF. The whole variable domain, remainder taken from reference TRBV27 and TRBJ1-4, is EAQVTQNPRYLITVTGKKLTVTCSQNMNHEYMSWYRQDPGLGLRQIYYSMNVEVTDKGDVPEGYKVSRKEKRNFPLILESPSPNQTSLYFCASSVRGEKLFFGSGTQLSVL.

The DNA of the CDR3 is TGTGCCAGCAGTTTTGGTTCACCCCTCCACTTT. This encodes CASSFGSPLHF. V and J are TRBV12-3 or TRBV12-4 and TRBJ1-6; unclear D gene. The CDR3 is 11 amino acids. Trimming stripped 3 bases from V and 9 bases from J, with 3 bases between.

The chain carries TRBV3-1 (or the pseudogene TRBV3-2) and TRBJ2-7; 9 bases agree with TRBD2. The junction had 3 bases not matched to a gene; V was cut back by 4 bases and J by 2 bases. The V gene's germline CDR1 is LGHDT and CDR2 YNNKEL (reference sequence). This CDR3 is 14 amino acids long. Here the CDR3 DNA reads TGTGCCAGCAGCCCAGCGGGGGGAACCTACGAGCAGTACTTC. This translates into CASSPAGGTYEQYF.

Comment on this clone: The same CDR3 arises from other DNA sequences in this sample as well. The chain combines TRBV12-5 with TRBJ1-1, with D possibly TRBD1 on 6 matching bases. V was pared by 1 base and J by 5 bases, with 11 bases between. Germline V gives CDR1 LGHNT, CDR2 FRNRAP. The CDR3 consists of 14 residues. The CDR3 here is CASGLAEGGTEAFF. As DNA, the CDR3 is TGTGCTAGTGGTTTGGCCGAGGGGGGGACTGAAGCTTTCTTT.

This chain joins TRBV11-3 and TRBJ2-7, with D possibly being TRBD1 (5 bases). The CDR3 is made up of 16 amino acids. V was shortened by 1 base and J by 2 bases, with 15 bases between the two germline ends. Germline CDR1 SGHNT, CDR2 YENEEA. The DNA for the CDR3 is TGTGCCAGCAGCTTAGGGCCTCAGGGTTCTGCCTACGAGCAGTACTTC. Residues: CASSLGPQGSAYEQYF.

This chain connects TRBV3-1 (or the pseudogene TRBV3-2) to TRBJ2-1, with a possible D match to TRBD1 (6 bases). V lost 6 bases, J lost 4 bases, and 16 bases lay in between. The CDR3 has 15 residues. Germline CDR1 is LGHDT and CDR2 is YNNKEL (reference sequence). CDR3: CASRADRSSYNEQFF. CDR3 bases: TGTGCCAGCAGGGCCGACAGGAGTTCTTACAATGAGCAGTTCTTC.

The chain recombines TRBV19 with TRBJ2-5, with TRBD1 identical over 9 bases. J was trimmed by 6 bases and V by 4 bases; bases with no gene match: 3. Germline V gives CDR1 LNHDA, CDR2 SQIVND (reference sequence). The CDR3 is made up of 13 amino acids. In nucleotides, the CDR3 is TGTGCCAGTAGTACACAGGGGGCGCAGACCCAGTACTTC. It is translated as CASSTQGAQTQYF.

This clone has only one observation. V and J are TRBV7-9 and TRBJ1-4; D may be TRBD1 (5 bases). Trimming removed 7 bases from V and 6 bases from J, with 15 bases in between. In germline, CDR1 is SEHNR, CDR2 FQNEAQ (reference sequence). The CDR3 has 14 residues. Here the CDR3 reads CASTPRAEHEKLFF. Written as DNA, the CDR3 is TGTGCCAGCACCCCCAGGGCCGAGCATGAAAAACTGTTTTTT.

This sequence joins TRBV6-1 and TRBJ1-1; TRBD1 might be the D (5 bases). CDR1 is MNHNS, CDR2 SASEGT, per germline. V was cut by 7 bases and J by 3 bases, with 18 bases left in between. The CDR3 is made up of 15 amino acids. The CDR3 reads CASTPRGGKDTEAFF. Written as DNA, the CDR3 is TGTGCCAGCACCCCCCGTGGGGGGAAGGACACTGAAGCTTTCTTT.

The chain carries TRBV11-3 and TRBJ1-2, with D possibly TRBD1 on 5 matching bases. The CDR3 length is 15 residues. Germline loops: CDR1 SGHNT, CDR2 YENEEA. Trimming cost V 2 bases and J 3 bases, with 13 bases left between them. The CDR3 DNA reads TGTGCCAGCAGCTTATTGGGGGGTACGGACTATGGCTACACCTTC. Amino acids: CASSLLGGTDYGYTF.

The rearrangement links TRBV5-5 to TRBJ2-3, with D hard to call. From germline, CDR1 is SGHKS and CDR2 YYEKEE (reference sequence). The CDR3 runs 15 residues. V lost 4 bases, J lost 1 base, and 13 bases lay in between. Here the CDR3 reads CASSPDTYRTDTQYF. In DNA form, the CDR3 reads TGTGCCAGCAGCCCTGACACTTATCGCACAGATACGCAGTATTTT.